This T cell receptor beta chain was identified during a study of cytomegalovirus exposure and HLA in healthy donors. Both 60 Vbeta primers and 13 Jbeta primers went into the PCR. Assay used: immunoSEQ multiplex PCR; TCRdb lists only in-frame clones, some missing. Among tens of thousands of clones, 82% were seen once, and the ten largest hold 1.5% to 2%. The germline gives CDR1 SGDLS, CDR2 YYNGEE. There are 14 residues in the CDR3. The germline V and J ends were trimmed by 0 bases and 4 bases, with 7 bases remaining between them. The rearrangement links TRBV9 to TRBJ2-2; D possibly corresponds to TRBD2 (6 bases). This TCR was sampled from a man younger than 40 in good health and CMV-seronegative. Material for sequencing was PBMCs. CDR3 DNA: TGTGCCAGCAGCGTAGCGGGGGTCACCGGGGAGCTGTTTTTT. Translating gives CASSVAGVTGELFF. The full variable domain, rest sourced from reference TRBV9 and TRBJ2-2, is DSGVTQTPKHLITATGQRVTLRCSPRSGDLSVYWYQQSLDQGLQFLIQYYNGEERAKGNILERFSAQQFPDLHSELNLSSLELGDSALYFCASSVAGVTGELFFGEGSRLTVL.